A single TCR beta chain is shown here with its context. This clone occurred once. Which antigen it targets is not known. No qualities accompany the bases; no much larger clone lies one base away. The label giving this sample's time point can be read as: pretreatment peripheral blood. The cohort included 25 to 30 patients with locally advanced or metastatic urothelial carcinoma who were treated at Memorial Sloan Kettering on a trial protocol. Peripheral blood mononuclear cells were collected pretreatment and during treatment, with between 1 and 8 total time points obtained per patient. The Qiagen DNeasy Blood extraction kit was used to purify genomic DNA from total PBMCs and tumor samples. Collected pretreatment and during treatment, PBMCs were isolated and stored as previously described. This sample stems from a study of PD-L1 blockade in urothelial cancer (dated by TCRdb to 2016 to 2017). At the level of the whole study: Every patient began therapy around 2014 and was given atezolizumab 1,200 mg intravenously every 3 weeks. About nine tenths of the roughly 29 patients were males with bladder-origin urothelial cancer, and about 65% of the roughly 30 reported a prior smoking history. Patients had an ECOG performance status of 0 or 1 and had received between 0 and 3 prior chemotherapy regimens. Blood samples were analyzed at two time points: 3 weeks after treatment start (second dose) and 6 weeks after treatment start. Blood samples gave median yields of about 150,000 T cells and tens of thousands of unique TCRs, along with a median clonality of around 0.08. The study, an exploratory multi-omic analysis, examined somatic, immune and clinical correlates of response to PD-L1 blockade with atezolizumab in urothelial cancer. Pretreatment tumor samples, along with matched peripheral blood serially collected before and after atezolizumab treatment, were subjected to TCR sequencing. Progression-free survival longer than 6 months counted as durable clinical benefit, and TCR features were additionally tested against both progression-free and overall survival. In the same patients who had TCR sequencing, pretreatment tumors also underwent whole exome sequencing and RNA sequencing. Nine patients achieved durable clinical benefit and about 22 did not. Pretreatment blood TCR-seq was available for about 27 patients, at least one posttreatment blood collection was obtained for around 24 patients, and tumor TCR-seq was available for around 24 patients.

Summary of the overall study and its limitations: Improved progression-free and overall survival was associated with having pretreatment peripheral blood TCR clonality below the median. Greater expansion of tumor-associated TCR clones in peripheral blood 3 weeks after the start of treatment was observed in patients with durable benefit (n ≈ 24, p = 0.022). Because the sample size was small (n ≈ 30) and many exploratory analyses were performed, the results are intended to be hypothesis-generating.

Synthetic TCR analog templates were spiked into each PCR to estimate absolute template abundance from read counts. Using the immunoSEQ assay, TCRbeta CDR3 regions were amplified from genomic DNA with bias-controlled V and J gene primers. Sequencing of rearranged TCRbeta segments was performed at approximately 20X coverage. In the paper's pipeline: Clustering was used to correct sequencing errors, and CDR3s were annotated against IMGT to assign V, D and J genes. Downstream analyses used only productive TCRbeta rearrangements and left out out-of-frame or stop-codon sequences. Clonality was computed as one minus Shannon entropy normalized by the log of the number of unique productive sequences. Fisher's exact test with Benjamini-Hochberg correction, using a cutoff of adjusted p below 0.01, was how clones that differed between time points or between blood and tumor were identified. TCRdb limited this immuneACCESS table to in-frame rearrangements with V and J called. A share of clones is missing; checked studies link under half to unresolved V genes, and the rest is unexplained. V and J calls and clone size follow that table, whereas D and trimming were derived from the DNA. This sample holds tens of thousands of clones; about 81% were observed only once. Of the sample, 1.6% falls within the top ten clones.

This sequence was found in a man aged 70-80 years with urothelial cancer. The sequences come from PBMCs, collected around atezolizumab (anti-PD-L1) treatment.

The DNA sequence is TGTGCCAGCGGGCAGGGGAACTCTGGGGCCAACGTCCTGACTTTC. Its protein product is CASGQGNSGANVLTF. The rearrangement combines TRBV27 with TRBJ2-6; the best D guess is TRBD1, with 6 bases matching. Including the terminal cysteine and phenylalanine, the CDR3 comprises 15 residues. This entry keeps only the CDR3 DNA: 45 bases, framed from base 1. Looking up the germline V gene (reference sequence) yields CDR1 MNHEY and CDR2 SMNVEV. V and J are truncated by 8 bases and 0 bases respectively, leaving an intervening sequence of 11 bases.